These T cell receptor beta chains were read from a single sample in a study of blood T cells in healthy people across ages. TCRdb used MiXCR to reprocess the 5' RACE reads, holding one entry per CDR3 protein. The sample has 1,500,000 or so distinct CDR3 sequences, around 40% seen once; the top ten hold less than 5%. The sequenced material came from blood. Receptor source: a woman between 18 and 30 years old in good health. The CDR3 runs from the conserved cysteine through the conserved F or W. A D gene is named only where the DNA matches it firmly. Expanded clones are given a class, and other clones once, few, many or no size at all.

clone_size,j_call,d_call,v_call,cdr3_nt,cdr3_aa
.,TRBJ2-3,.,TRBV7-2,TGTGCCACCCGCACGCCCGGGAGCACAGATACGCAGTATTTT,CATRTPGSTDTQYF
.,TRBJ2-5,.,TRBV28,TGTGCCAGCAGTCAGGGGAAGAGAGCTGATGAGCAGTACTTC,CASSQGKRADEQYF
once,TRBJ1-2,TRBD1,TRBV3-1,TGTGCCAGCAGCCAAGAACAGGGGGCGGTCTATGGCTACACCTTC,CASSQEQGAVYGYTF
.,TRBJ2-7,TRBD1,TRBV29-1,TGCAGCGGCACAGGGGCGAATGGGCAGTACTTC,CSGTGANGQYF
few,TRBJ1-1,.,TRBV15,TGTGCCACCATAGAGGTCGGGCAGGGCACTGAAGCTTTCTTT,CATIEVGQGTEAFF
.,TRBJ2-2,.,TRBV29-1,TGCAGCGTGGGAATTAGAGGACCCGGGGAGCTGTTTTTT,CSVGIRGPGELFF
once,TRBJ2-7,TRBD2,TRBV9,TGTGCCAGCAGCACCCAGCGGGATCGAAATTACGAGCAGTACTTC,CASSTQRDRNYEQYF
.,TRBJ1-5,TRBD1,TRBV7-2,TGTGCCAGCAGCTTAGCCGGGACAGGGGTTGGTCAGCCCCAGCATTTT,CASSLAGTGVGQPQHF
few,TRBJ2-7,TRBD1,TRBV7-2,TGTGCCAGCAGCTTAATGTCTGGACAGGGTATCTACGAGCAGTACTTC,CASSLMSGQGIYEQYF
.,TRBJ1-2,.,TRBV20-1,TGCAGTGCACCCGACAGCTATGGCTACACCTTC,CSAPDSYGYTF
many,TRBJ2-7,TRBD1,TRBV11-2,TGTGCCAGCAGCATAGGGACAGGGTTCGAGCAGTACTTC,CASSIGTGFEQYF